The text below deals with one T cell receptor beta chain. These data are taken from a study of blood T cell repertoires in COVID-19. Study overall: PBMCs, B-cell-depleted T cells, or T cells provided the cDNA or gDNA that made up the material.

The V end lost 6 bases, the J end lost 0 bases, and 6 bases lay between the germline ends. CDR1 and CDR2 from the germline V gene are MNHNY and SVGAGI (reference sequence). The length of the CDR3 is 14 residues. How the authors handled the data: From reference gene primer amplification, estimates of nucleated cell counts were derived. Profiling relied on immunoSEQ multiplex PCR, and the TCRdb table lists in-frame clones only, not all of them. V and J calls and clone size are given by that table; D and trimming were obtained from the DNA. The sample lists 50,000 to 60,000 clones, roughly 85% occurring once.

The receptor comes from a human donor in a cohort sampled during active COVID-19. The chain couples TRBV6-6 to TRBJ2-6, with unresolved D. Sequenced: peripheral blood. The CDR3 DNA reads as TGTGCCAGCAGACAAGTCTCTGGGGCCAACGTCCTGACTTTC. This codes for CASRQVSGANVLTF.